What follows describes a single TCR beta chain. Many counts were recorded for this clonotype. The antigen this receptor binds is unknown. No clone much larger than this one lies a single base away; base qualities are absent. This record comes from a study of T cells in Graves' hyperthyroidism and ophthalmopathy (dated by TCRdb to the late 2010s). Broadly, across the study: Peripheral blood samples were taken at initial diagnosis, before any treatment was given. To identify TCR V-J signatures that set the groups apart, the researchers used a discovery cohort of 90 to 100 patients, made up of around 40 with Graves' ophthalmopathy and 55 to 65 with stable Graves' hyperthyroidism. An independent validation cohort of around 19 hyperthyroidism patients and 17 patients who later progressed to ophthalmopathy tested prospective prediction of ophthalmopathy. For training and testing, the 100 or so patients in the discovery cohort were randomly divided in a 7:3 ratio. In addition, the study compared T-cell repertoires in thyroid tissue and in blood from over 5 Graves' hyperthyroidism patients. Following sampling, methimazole starting at 30 mg daily was given to hyperthyroidism patients, and high-dose intravenous methylprednisolone was given to ophthalmopathy patients. TCR Vbeta CDR3 sequencing of 120 to 150 peripheral blood samples (approximately 44 ophthalmopathy, 75 hyperthyroidism and roughly 17 progressor patients) is reported in the paper.

General findings and caveats noted by the study authors: No statistical method was used to set the sample size in advance, and investigators knew the group allocation. A model built on a 13 V-J signature distinguished ophthalmopathy from stable hyperthyroidism, reaching around 88% sensitivity and approximately 83% specificity in cross-validation and 80%/75% in testing. During validation, the model predicted progression to ophthalmopathy a median of around 6 months ahead of onset, with around 65% sensitivity and roughly 72% specificity. Most expanded thyroid clonotypes (frequency above 0.001) were also detected in blood, suggesting blood repertoires may reflect thyroid immune responses.

Graves' hyperthyroidism was defined as stable when no progression to ophthalmopathy occurred over 18 months of follow-up. Hyperthyroidism patients were newly diagnosed, with disease duration under 2 months, and aged 18 to 65 years. Exclusion was applied to patients with uncontrolled infections, other autoimmune diseases, pregnancy or lactation. Clinical symptoms, serum thyroxine and TRAb, thyroid ultrasound, and orbital computed tomography formed the basis for the diagnoses. PBMCs were separated from roughly 9.6 ml of fresh peripheral blood using Ficoll-Paque density gradient centrifugation. Total RNA was extracted using Trizol reagent, and RNA quality was assessed on an Agilent 2100 Bioanalyzer. TCR beta CDR3 regions were amplified from RNA transcripts. The first round of RT-PCR for the TCR CDR3 was performed with the HTBI primer set and the Qiagen OneStep RT-PCR kit. A second multiplex PCR round built the libraries, followed by size selection and purification. The libraries were sequenced on an Illumina HiSeq2000 using paired-end 100 bp reads. The study's processing was this. SOAPnuke was used to process the raw data, removing reads that contained adapters or uncalled bases, had a mean Phred below 15, or lacked an exact match to the constant primer or identifier. High-quality paired reads were merged using COPE v1.2.5, and each unique nucleotide sequence was defined as a clonotype. Clonotypes were aligned to IMGT TRBV, TRBD and TRBJ reference segments using MiTCR v1.1. Analysis was restricted to V-J combinations with a frequency above 0.0001, which covered 98% to 99.2% of repertoires. The TCS score was defined as the ratio of F50 (clonal expansion) to E x V (chaos), calculated using BLOSUM62-based TCRdist between CDR3 peptides within each V-J. Welch's t-statistics and random forest reduced roughly 530 V-J features to roughly 13, which were used in a naive Bayes classifier (R e1071). Starting from the raw public reads, TCRdb applied fastp trimming at Q25, assembled clones with MiXCR and retained in-frame beta chains. Each CDR3 protein appears once, grouped with its most common genes and DNA. TCRdb, not the original authors, processed these V and J calls. This sample has hundreds of thousands of distinct CDR3 sequences in its table, and about 15% of those were observed once. Of the sample, more than 8.5% is held by the ten largest clones.

The specimen sequenced was blood. The sequence was obtained from a woman between 18 and 29 years old with Graves' hyperthyroidism.

The sequence in DNA is TGCAGCGTTGAGGAACGGGCTCAAGGCTACACCTTC. This translates into CSVEERAQGYTF. The chain was built from TRBV29-1 and TRBJ1-2; a confident D gene designation cannot be given. The germline V gene provides CDR1 SQVTM and CDR2 ANQGSEA. Deletion took 3 bases off V and 8 bases off J, with a span of 13 bases between the germline ends. The CDR3, from cysteine to phenylalanine, totals 12 residues. The CDR3 DNA has 36 bases and is translated from base 1. When the CDR3 is completed using the reference TRBV29-1 and TRBJ1-2 genes on either side, the full variable domain is SAVISQKPSRDICQRGTSLTIQCQVDSQVTMMFWYRQQPGQSLTLIATANQGSEATYESGFVIDKFPISRPNLTFSTLTVSNMSPEDSSIYLCSVEERAQGYTFGSGTRLTVV.